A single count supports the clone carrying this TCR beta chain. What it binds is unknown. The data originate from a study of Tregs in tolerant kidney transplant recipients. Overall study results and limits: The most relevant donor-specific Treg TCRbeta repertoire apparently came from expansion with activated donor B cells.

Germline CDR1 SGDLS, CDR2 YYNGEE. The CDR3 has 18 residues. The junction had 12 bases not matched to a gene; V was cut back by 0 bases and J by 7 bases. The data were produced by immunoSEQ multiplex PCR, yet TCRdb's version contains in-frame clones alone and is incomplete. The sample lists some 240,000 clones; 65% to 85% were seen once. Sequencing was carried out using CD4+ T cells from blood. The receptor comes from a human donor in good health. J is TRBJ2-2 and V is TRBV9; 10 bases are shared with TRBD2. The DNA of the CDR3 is TGTGCCAGCAGCGTAGACCGGGCGCCTAGCGGGGGTTACGGGGAGCTGTTTTTT. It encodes CASSVDRAPSGGYGELFF.